These T cell receptor beta chains were read from a single sample in a study of cytomegalovirus exposure and HLA in healthy donors. Clones were sequenced by immunoSEQ multiplex PCR, and TCRdb holds only the in-frame ones, with some missing. Of 210,000 or so clones listed, about three quarters are singletons. The sample taken for sequencing was PBMCs. These TCRs come from a man aged 35-49 years in good health and CMV-seronegative. Both conserved end residues are part of each CDR3. The order of the fields is J gene, V gene, clone size, D gene, CDR3 DNA, CDR3 protein. A D gene is named only where the DNA matches it firmly. Clone size appears in some rows only: once, few, many, or a class for an expanded clone.

j_gene: TRBJ1-1; v_gene: TRBV5-1; abundance: few; d_gene: TRBD1; CDR3nt: TGCGCCAGCAGCTCCCGGACAGGGGAATCGAACACTGAAGCTTTCTTT; CDR3aa: CASSSRTGESNTEAFF
j_gene: TRBJ1-4; v_gene: TRBV28; abundance: few; d_gene: TRBD1; CDR3nt: TGTGCCAGCAGTTTGAGGCAGGGGGTTGCAACTAATGAAAAACTGTTTTTT; CDR3aa: CASSLRQGVATNEKLFF
j_gene: TRBJ2-7; v_gene: TRBV14; abundance: few; d_gene: TRBD2; CDR3nt: TGTGCCAGCAGCCAAGGACTAGCTACCTACGAGCAGTACTTC; CDR3aa: CASSQGLATYEQYF
j_gene: TRBJ1-2; v_gene: TRBV5-1; abundance: .; d_gene: .; CDR3nt: TGCGCCAGCAGCCAGGGAAAGCTCTCGGGCTACACCTTC; CDR3aa: CASSQGKLSGYTF
j_gene: TRBJ2-3; v_gene: TRBV4-1; abundance: .; d_gene: TRBD1; CDR3nt: TGCGCCAGCAGCCAGACGAGCGGGACAGGGGTTGCGGGAGATGATACGCAGTATTTT; CDR3aa: CASSQTSGTGVAGDDTQYF
j_gene: TRBJ2-7; v_gene: TRBV4-3; abundance: .; d_gene: .; CDR3nt: TGCGCCAGCAGCCAAGGACTCACCAAGAACTACGAGCAGTACTTC; CDR3aa: CASSQGLTKNYEQYF
j_gene: TRBJ1-2; v_gene: TRBV7-2; abundance: .; d_gene: .; CDR3nt: TGTGCCAGCAGCCCCGACAGGTTCCCAAGCTACACCTTC; CDR3aa: CASSPDRFPSYTF
j_gene: TRBJ2-2; v_gene: TRBV10-3; abundance: .; d_gene: TRBD2; CDR3nt: TGTGCCATCAGTGATCGGGGGGAGAACACCGGGGAGCTGTTTTTT; CDR3aa: CAISDRGENTGELFF
j_gene: TRBJ2-1; v_gene: TRBV27; abundance: once; d_gene: TRBD1; CDR3nt: TGTGCCAGCAGTCCTTCCGGGACAGGGCATCGGTACAATGAGCAGTTCTTC; CDR3aa: CASSPSGTGHRYNEQFF
j_gene: TRBJ2-7; v_gene: TRBV4-1; abundance: .; d_gene: .; CDR3nt: TGCGCCAGCAGCCAAGACCGTATCTCCTACGAGCAGTACTTC; CDR3aa: CASSQDRISYEQYF
j_gene: TRBJ1-2; v_gene: TRBV27; abundance: .; d_gene: .; CDR3nt: TGTGCCAGCAGTTTATCGCCGGCGTGGGGCGGCTACACCTTC; CDR3aa: CASSLSPAWGGYTF
j_gene: TRBJ1-5; v_gene: TRBV7-2; abundance: .; d_gene: TRBD1; CDR3nt: TGTGCCAGCAGCTTAGGGACAGGGAATCAGCCCCAGCATTTT; CDR3aa: CASSLGTGNQPQHF
j_gene: TRBJ2-3; v_gene: TRBV7-3; abundance: .; d_gene: TRBD2; CDR3nt: TGTGCCAGCAGCCCACTAGCGGGGTTGACAGATACGCAGTATTTT; CDR3aa: CASSPLAGLTDTQYF
j_gene: TRBJ1-5; v_gene: TRBV5-6; abundance: .; d_gene: .; CDR3nt: TGTGCCAGCAGCTGGGGAGGGGGGAGTCTGGCCATCCAGCCCCAGCATTTT; CDR3aa: CASSWGGGSLAIQPQHF
j_gene: TRBJ2-2; v_gene: TRBV15; abundance: .; d_gene: TRBD2; CDR3nt: TGTGCCACCAGCAGAGTTCCCGGGACTAGCGGGAGGATCGGGGAGCTGTTTTTT; CDR3aa: CATSRVPGTSGRIGELFF
j_gene: TRBJ1-2; v_gene: TRBV20-1; abundance: few; d_gene: TRBD1; CDR3nt: TGCAGCAGTGGGACAGGGGGCGGCTACACCTTC; CDR3aa: CSSGTGGGYTF
j_gene: TRBJ1-2; v_gene: TRBV7-2; abundance: .; d_gene: TRBD1; CDR3nt: TGTGCCAGCAGCCCGAGACGGACAGGGGGCGTTGGCTATGGCTACACCTTC; CDR3aa: CASSPRRTGGVGYGYTF
j_gene: TRBJ2-7; v_gene: TRBV6-5; abundance: .; d_gene: TRBD2; CDR3nt: TGTGCCAGCAGTTTCCCGGGGGGGCCCGAGCAGTACTTC; CDR3aa: CASSFPGGPEQYF
j_gene: TRBJ1-4; v_gene: TRBV4-1; abundance: .; d_gene: .; CDR3nt: TGCGCCAGCAGCCAAGATGGGGGGGGTCACCTGAATGAAAAACTGTTTTTT; CDR3aa: CASSQDGGGHLNEKLFF
j_gene: TRBJ1-2; v_gene: TRBV18; abundance: .; d_gene: .; CDR3nt: TGTGCCAGCTCACCACGGGAGGATACTGGCTACACCTTC; CDR3aa: CASSPREDTGYTF
j_gene: TRBJ1-3; v_gene: TRBV19; abundance: few; d_gene: .; CDR3nt: TGTGCCAGTAGAGACTTTGGGAACACCATATATTTT; CDR3aa: CASRDFGNTIYF
j_gene: TRBJ1-1; v_gene: TRBV4-3; abundance: .; d_gene: TRBD1; CDR3nt: TGCGCCAGCGGACCTGGGACAGCGAACACTGAAGCTTTCTTT; CDR3aa: CASGPGTANTEAFF
j_gene: TRBJ1-5; v_gene: TRBV29-1; abundance: .; d_gene: .; CDR3nt: TGCAGCGTTTCGGACAGTTTTAATCAGCCCCAGCATTTT; CDR3aa: CSVSDSFNQPQHF
j_gene: TRBJ1-2; v_gene: TRBV6-5; abundance: .; d_gene: .; CDR3nt: TGTGCCAGCAGTTCACAGGGAAACTATGGCTACACCTTC; CDR3aa: CASSSQGNYGYTF
j_gene: TRBJ2-5; v_gene: TRBV5-6; abundance: .; d_gene: TRBD1; CDR3nt: TGTGCCAGCAGCTCGGACAGGACAAACCAAGAGACCCAGTACTTC; CDR3aa: CASSSDRTNQETQYF
j_gene: TRBJ1-1; v_gene: TRBV27; abundance: once; d_gene: .; CDR3nt: TGTGCCAGCACGGGACAGAACACTGAAGCTTTCTTT; CDR3aa: CASTGQNTEAFF
j_gene: TRBJ1-1; v_gene: TRBV10-3; abundance: .; d_gene: TRBD1; CDR3nt: TGTGCCATCAGAGGGACAGGGGCGCCCACTGAAGCTTTCTTT; CDR3aa: CAIRGTGAPTEAFF
j_gene: TRBJ2-2; v_gene: TRBV2; abundance: .; d_gene: .; CDR3nt: TGTGCCAGCAGTGATCAGGTAGCGAACACCGGGGAGCTGTTTTTT; CDR3aa: CASSDQVANTGELFF
j_gene: TRBJ2-5; v_gene: TRBV4-1; abundance: .; d_gene: .; CDR3nt: TGCGCCAGCAGCCCAGGGGGGCCTGCTGGGGAGACCCAGTACTTC; CDR3aa: CASSPGGPAGETQYF
j_gene: TRBJ2-7; v_gene: TRBV30; abundance: .; d_gene: TRBD2; CDR3nt: TGTGCCTGGGCCCCGGGGGGACGCTACGAGCAGTACTTC; CDR3aa: CAWAPGGRYEQYF
j_gene: TRBJ2-7; v_gene: TRBV4-2; abundance: .; d_gene: TRBD2; CDR3nt: TGTGCCAGCAGCCAAGTCAGTAGCGGGAGGCTCTCCTACGAGCAGTACTTC; CDR3aa: CASSQVSSGRLSYEQYF
j_gene: TRBJ2-2; v_gene: TRBV6-6; abundance: many; d_gene: .; CDR3nt: TGTGCCAGCAAGTCCACCCCCACCAGGGACGGGGAGCTGTTTTTT; CDR3aa: CASKSTPTRDGELFF
j_gene: TRBJ2-3; v_gene: TRBV15; abundance: .; d_gene: .; CDR3nt: TGTGCCACCAGCAGAGTGCGGGGTACAGATACGCAGTATTTT; CDR3aa: CATSRVRGTDTQYF
j_gene: TRBJ1-1; v_gene: TRBV7-9; abundance: .; d_gene: TRBD1; CDR3nt: TGTGCCAGCAGGGGTACAGGGGGCTCTGAAGCTTTCTTT; CDR3aa: CASRGTGGSEAFF
j_gene: TRBJ2-7; v_gene: TRBV9; abundance: .; d_gene: TRBD1; CDR3nt: TGTGCCAGCAGCGATTCGTCCGGGACAGGGTACCCCTACGAGCAGTACTTC; CDR3aa: CASSDSSGTGYPYEQYF
j_gene: TRBJ1-2; v_gene: TRBV7-2; abundance: .; d_gene: .; CDR3nt: TGTGCCAGCACTAAAGACAGTAACTCTAACTATGGCTACACCTTC; CDR3aa: CASTKDSNSNYGYTF
j_gene: TRBJ2-2; v_gene: TRBV5-1; abundance: .; d_gene: .; CDR3nt: TGCGCCAGCAGCCTGATCCCGGACACCGGGGAGCTGTTTTTT; CDR3aa: CASSLIPDTGELFF
j_gene: TRBJ2-7; v_gene: TRBV11-2; abundance: .; d_gene: .; CDR3nt: TGTGCCAGCAGCCGGGAGTTCTCCTACGAGCAGTACTTC; CDR3aa: CASSREFSYEQYF
j_gene: TRBJ1-2; v_gene: TRBV2; abundance: .; d_gene: .; CDR3nt: TGTGCCAGCAGTAGAGATGGCTACACCTTC; CDR3aa: CASSRDGYTF
j_gene: TRBJ2-7; v_gene: TRBV7-2; abundance: .; d_gene: TRBD2; CDR3nt: TGTGCCAGCAGCTTATGGCGGGGGAAATACGAGCAGTACTTC; CDR3aa: CASSLWRGKYEQYF
j_gene: TRBJ1-1; v_gene: TRBV27; abundance: many; d_gene: .; CDR3nt: TGTGCCAGCACTCCCTACGCAGGGATGAACACTGAAGCTTTCTTT; CDR3aa: CASTPYAGMNTEAFF
j_gene: TRBJ1-1; v_gene: TRBV28; abundance: .; d_gene: .; CDR3nt: TGTGCCAGCAGCCCCCCCAATGGCTTATTCAACACTGAAGCTTTCTTT; CDR3aa: CASSPPNGLFNTEAFF
j_gene: TRBJ2-1; v_gene: TRBV4-1; abundance: .; d_gene: TRBD2; CDR3nt: TGCGCCAGCAGCCCCGGGAGGGCCATTCGGGGCAATGAGCAGTTCTTC; CDR3aa: CASSPGRAIRGNEQFF
j_gene: TRBJ2-7; v_gene: TRBV27; abundance: .; d_gene: TRBD2; CDR3nt: TGTGCCAGCAGCGGACTAGCGGGACGGCGTTACGAGCAGTACTTC; CDR3aa: CASSGLAGRRYEQYF
j_gene: TRBJ1-2; v_gene: TRBV18; abundance: .; d_gene: .; CDR3nt: TGTGCCAGCTCGCCGGGGATGGGTAACTATGGCTACACCTTC; CDR3aa: CASSPGMGNYGYTF
j_gene: TRBJ1-1; v_gene: TRBV6-1; abundance: few; d_gene: .; CDR3nt: TGTGCCAGCAGTAAAAGGGGGATGAACACTGAAGCTTTCTTT; CDR3aa: CASSKRGMNTEAFF
j_gene: TRBJ2-3; v_gene: TRBV5-6; abundance: .; d_gene: .; CDR3nt: TGTGCCAGCAGCTCTAGCACAGACACGCAGTATTTT; CDR3aa: CASSSSTDTQYF
j_gene: TRBJ2-5; v_gene: TRBV4-1; abundance: .; d_gene: .; CDR3nt: TGCGCCAGCAGCCGGGGGAGGGAGACCCAGTACTTC; CDR3aa: CASSRGRETQYF
j_gene: TRBJ2-5; v_gene: TRBV18; abundance: .; d_gene: TRBD1; CDR3nt: TGTGCCAGCTCACCCGGACAGGGGGCAGGGGAGACCCAGTACTTC; CDR3aa: CASSPGQGAGETQYF
j_gene: TRBJ2-2; v_gene: TRBV7-9; abundance: .; d_gene: .; CDR3nt: TGTGCCAGCAGCTTGAGCGGGTCCGGGGAGCTGTTTTTT; CDR3aa: CASSLSGSGELFF
j_gene: TRBJ1-1; v_gene: TRBV7-6; abundance: .; d_gene: .; CDR3nt: TGTGCCAGCAGCTTAGGGGGGGGAATTACAGCCTTTATGAACACTGAAGCTTTCTTT; CDR3aa: CASSLGGGITAFMNTEAFF